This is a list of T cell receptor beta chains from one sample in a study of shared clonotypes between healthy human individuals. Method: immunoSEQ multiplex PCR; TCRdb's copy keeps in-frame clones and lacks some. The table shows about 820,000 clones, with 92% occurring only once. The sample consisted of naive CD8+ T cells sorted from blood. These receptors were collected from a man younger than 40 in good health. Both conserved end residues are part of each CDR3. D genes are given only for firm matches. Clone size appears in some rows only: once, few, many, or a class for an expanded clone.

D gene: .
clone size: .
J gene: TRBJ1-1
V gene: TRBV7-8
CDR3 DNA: TGTGCCAGCAGCCCCTCCTTTGGGGGGCGGACTGAAGCTTTCTTT
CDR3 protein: CASSPSFGGRTEAFF

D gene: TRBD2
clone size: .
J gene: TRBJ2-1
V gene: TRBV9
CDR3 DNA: TGTGCCAGCAGCCCCCAAGCGGGGAGCTCCTACAATGAGCAGTTCTTC
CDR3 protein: CASSPQAGSSYNEQFF

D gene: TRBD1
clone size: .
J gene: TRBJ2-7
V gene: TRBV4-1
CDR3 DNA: TGCGCCAGCAGCTTACTACCGGGACAGGGGGCGACCTACGAGCAGTACTTC
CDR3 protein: CASSLLPGQGATYEQYF

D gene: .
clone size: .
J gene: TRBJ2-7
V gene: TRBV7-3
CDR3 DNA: TGTGCCAGCAGCCCGGACAGAACCTACGAGCAGTACTTC
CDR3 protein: CASSPDRTYEQYF

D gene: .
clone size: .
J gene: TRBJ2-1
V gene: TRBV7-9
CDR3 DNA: TGTGCCAGCAGCTTAGCCATACGACAGAACAATGAGCAGTTCTTC
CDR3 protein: CASSLAIRQNNEQFF

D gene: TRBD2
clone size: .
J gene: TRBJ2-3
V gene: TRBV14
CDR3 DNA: TGTGCCAGCAGCAAGCGGGAGGGCACAGATACGCAGTATTTT
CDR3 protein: CASSKREGTDTQYF

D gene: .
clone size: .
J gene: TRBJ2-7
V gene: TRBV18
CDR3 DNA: TGTGCCAGCTCACCCAAGGTTACAGTGCGGAACTACGAGCAGTACTTC
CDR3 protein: CASSPKVTVRNYEQYF

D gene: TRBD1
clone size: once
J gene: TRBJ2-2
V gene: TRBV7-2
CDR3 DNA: TGTGCCAGCAGCTCGACAGGGGACACCGGGGAGCTGTTTTTT
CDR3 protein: CASSSTGDTGELFF

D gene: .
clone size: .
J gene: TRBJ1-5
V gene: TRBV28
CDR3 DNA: TGTGCCAGCAGTAAAGAAAGCCAGCCCCAGCATTTT
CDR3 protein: CASSKESQPQHF

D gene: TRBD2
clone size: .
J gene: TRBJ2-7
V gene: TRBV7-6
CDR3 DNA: TGTGCCAGCAGCTATGCGGGAGACTACGAGCAGTACTTC
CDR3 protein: CASSYAGDYEQYF

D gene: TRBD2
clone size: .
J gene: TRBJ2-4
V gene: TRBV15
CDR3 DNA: TGTGCCACCGGACTAGCGGGGGTGCTAGCCAAAAACATTCAGTACTTC
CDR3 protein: CATGLAGVLAKNIQYF

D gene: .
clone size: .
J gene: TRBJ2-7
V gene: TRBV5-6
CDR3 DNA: TGTGCCAGCAGCCCCGGGAACACCCGGCACGAGCAGTACTTC
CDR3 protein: CASSPGNTRHEQYF

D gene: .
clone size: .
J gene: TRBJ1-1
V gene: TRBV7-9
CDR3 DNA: TGTGCCAGCAGCCCTGGAGGGATAAGGGAAAACACTGAAGCCTTCTTT
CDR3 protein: CASSPGGIRENTEAFF

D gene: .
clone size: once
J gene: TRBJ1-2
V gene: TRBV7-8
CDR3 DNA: TGTGCCAGCAGCTCAGGCGCGGGGGACTATGGCTACACCTTC
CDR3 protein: CASSSGAGDYGYTF

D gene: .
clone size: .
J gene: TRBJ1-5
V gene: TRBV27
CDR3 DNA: TGTGCCAGCAGCCTTGGACGAGAATCGCAGCCCCAGCATTTT
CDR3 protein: CASSLGRESQPQHF

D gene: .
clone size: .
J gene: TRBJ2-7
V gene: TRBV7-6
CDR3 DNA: TGTGCCAGCAGCTTAGGAATGGGGAAGAGCTCCTACGAGCAGTACTTC
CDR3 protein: CASSLGMGKSSYEQYF

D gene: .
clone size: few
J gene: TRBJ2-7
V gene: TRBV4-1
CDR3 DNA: TGCGCCAGCAGCCAAGTGATGGGCTACGAGCAGTACTTC
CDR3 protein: CASSQVMGYEQYF

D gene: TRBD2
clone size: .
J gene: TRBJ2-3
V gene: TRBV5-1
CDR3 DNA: TGCGCCAGCAGCTCGGGTTGGATGGGAGGGCCTAAAAAAGATACGCAGTATTTT
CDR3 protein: CASSSGWMGGPKKDTQYF